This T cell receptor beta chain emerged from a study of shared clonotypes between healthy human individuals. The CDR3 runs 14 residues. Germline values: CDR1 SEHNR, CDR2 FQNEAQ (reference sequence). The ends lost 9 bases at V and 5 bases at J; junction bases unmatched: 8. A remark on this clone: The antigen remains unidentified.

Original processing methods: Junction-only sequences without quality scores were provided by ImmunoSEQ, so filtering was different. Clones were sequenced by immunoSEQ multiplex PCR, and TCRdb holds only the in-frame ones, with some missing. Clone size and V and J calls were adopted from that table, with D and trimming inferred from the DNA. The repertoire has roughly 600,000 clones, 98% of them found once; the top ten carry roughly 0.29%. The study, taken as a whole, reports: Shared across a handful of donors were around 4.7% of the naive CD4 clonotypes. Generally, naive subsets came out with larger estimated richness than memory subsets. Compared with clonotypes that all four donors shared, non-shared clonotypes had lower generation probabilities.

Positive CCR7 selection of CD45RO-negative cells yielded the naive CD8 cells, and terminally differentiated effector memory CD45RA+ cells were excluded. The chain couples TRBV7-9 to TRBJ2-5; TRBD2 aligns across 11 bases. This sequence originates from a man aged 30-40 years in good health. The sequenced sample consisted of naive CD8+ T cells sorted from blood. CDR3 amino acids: CASKLAGEDETQYF. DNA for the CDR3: TGTGCCAGTAAACTAGCGGGAGAGGATGAGACCCAGTACTTC.